This entry lists 23 T cell receptor beta chains sequenced from one sample in a study of blood T cell repertoires in COVID-19. Profiling relied on immunoSEQ multiplex PCR, and the TCRdb table lists in-frame clones only, not all of them. The sample holds about 330,000 clones, roughly 90% seen once. The specimen sequenced was PBMCs or T cells enriched from blood (not recorded which). The receptor set was obtained from a woman in her 30s who had recovered from COVID-19.

The gene calls are TRBV5-1 and TRBJ1-3, with D perhaps TRBD1 (5 bases). The V and J ends lost 4 bases and 4 bases respectively, with 15 bases between them. Per germline, CDR1 SGHRS and CDR2 YFSETQ. The CDR3 has 15 residues. In DNA, the CDR3 is TGCGCCAGCAGCCCGGGACGTGGACTAGGAAACACCATATATTTT. Encoded protein: CASSPGRGLGNTIYF.

The chain uses TRBV7-2 and TRBJ1-1; D gene unclear. V was pared by 1 base and J by 0 bases, with 9 bases between. Germline V gives CDR1 SGHTA, CDR2 FQGNSA. The CDR3 runs to 15 residues. The CDR3 nucleotides are TGTGCCAGCAGCTTAGGGTCCAGATTGAACACTGAAGCTTTCTTT. Protein: CASSLGSRLNTEAFF.

The chain is built from TRBV5-4 and TRBJ2-7, with D perhaps matching TRBD1 (6 bases). Deletions cut 0 bases from V and 0 bases from J, with 13 bases between. The CDR3 length is 16 residues. Germline CDR1 reads SGHNT; CDR2 reads YYREEE (reference sequence). The CDR3: CASSLGSGTSSYEQYF. The CDR3 DNA sequence: TGTGCCAGCAGCTTGGGGTCCGGGACATCCTCCTACGAGCAGTACTTC.

The rearrangement links TRBV7-9 to TRBJ2-1; D call uncertain. Germline assignment: CDR1 SEHNR and CDR2 FQNEAQ (reference sequence). V was cut by 6 bases and J by 1 base, with 7 bases left in between. CDR3 length: 13 amino acids. The CDR3 loop is CASRESSYNEQFF. The CDR3, as DNA: TGTGCCAGCAGGGAGTCTTCCTACAATGAGCAGTTCTTC.

V and J are TRBV10-3 and TRBJ1-2; a weak D match, TRBD1 (6 bases). CDR3 length equals 14 residues. The germline CDR1 and CDR2 sequences are ENHRY and SYGVKD. The germline V and J ends were trimmed by 8 bases and 8 bases, with 21 bases remaining between them. The CDR3 spells CAIPLSGGLVGYTF. The CDR3 DNA reads TGTGCCATCCCCTTAAGCGGGGGCTTAGTGGGCTACACCTTC.

The chain recombines TRBV6-6 with TRBJ1-1; no definite D call. This CDR3 is 14 amino acids long. CDR1 and CDR2 (germline): MNHNY, SVGAGI (reference sequence). Trimming took 2 bases from V and 1 from J, leaving 8 bases between them. The DNA of the CDR3 is TGTGCCAGCAGTTACGGAGCCGGGAACACTGAAGCTTTCTTT. Its translation: CASSYGAGNTEAFF.

V is TRBV5-1 and J is TRBJ1-4; D might be TRBD1 (5 bases). The CDR3 is 13 residues long. Per germline, CDR1 SGHRS and CDR2 YFSETQ. V was pared by 6 bases and J by 12 bases, with 18 bases between. The CDR3 bases are TGCGCCAGCACCCCCCGGGGACGGGGGGAACTGTTTTTT. Translating gives CASTPRGRGELFF.

This chain connects TRBV6-2 or TRBV6-3 to TRBJ2-1, with D perhaps matching TRBD2 (6 bases). V shed 4 bases and J shed 5 bases, with 12 bases lying between them. Germline CDR1 and CDR2: MNHEY and SVGEGT. The CDR3 totals 14 residues. CDR3 region: CASSWKRRDNEQFF. CDR3 sequence (DNA): TGTGCCAGCAGTTGGAAGCGGAGGGACAATGAGCAGTTCTTC.

The gene calls are TRBV7-9 and TRBJ2-3, with D tentatively TRBD2 (6 bases). The CDR3 extends over 17 amino acids. Deletions cut 8 bases from V and 2 bases from J, with 23 bases between. Germline V gene sequence: CDR1 SEHNR, CDR2 FQNEAQ (reference sequence). In DNA form, the CDR3 reads TGTGCCAGCTACTCTAGGCACCCTGGGAGGCTCACAGATACGCAGTATTTT. Translation gives CASYSRHPGRLTDTQYF.

The chain uses TRBV2 and TRBJ1-4, with D perhaps TRBD1 (6 bases). CDR1 is SNHLY, CDR2 FYNNEI, per germline. The length of the CDR3 is 16 residues. V lost 6 bases, J lost 0 bases, and 14 bases lay in between. The CDR3 protein is CASRETGAATNEKLFF. Written as DNA, the CDR3 is TGTGCCAGCAGGGAGACAGGAGCCGCAACTAATGAAAAACTGTTTTTT. Drawing the rest from reference TRBV2 and TRBJ1-4, the complete variable domain is EPEVTQTPSHQVTQMGQEVILRCVPISNHLYFYWYRQILGQKVEFLVSFYNNEISEKSEIFDDQFSVERPDGSNFTLKIRSTKLEDSAMYFCASRETGAATNEKLFFGSGTQLSVL.

The chain employs TRBV7-9 and TRBJ2-3; TRBD2 is a possible D gene (6 bases). The CDR3 runs 13 residues. Germline V gives CDR1 SEHNR, CDR2 FQNEAQ (reference sequence). V was trimmed by 8 bases and J by 0 bases, leaving 9 bases between them. The chain's CDR3 is CASLRGSTDTQYF. Here the CDR3 DNA reads TGTGCCAGCCTACGGGGGAGCACAGATACGCAGTATTTT.

V and J are TRBV5-1 and TRBJ2-5; the match to TRBD1 covers 7 bases. CDR3 size: 13 residues. The junction had 4 bases not matched to a gene; V was cut back by 3 bases and J by 5 bases. CDR1 is SGHRS, CDR2 YFSETQ, per germline. CDR3 sequence: CASSSTGFETQYF. CDR3 DNA: TGCGCCAGCAGCTCGACAGGGTTCGAGACCCAGTACTTC.

The CDR3, as DNA: TGTGCCAGCAGCGTAGAAGGGACAGCAGTCACCGGGGAGCTGTTTTTT. Its protein product is CASSVEGTAVTGELFF. V is TRBV9 and J is TRBJ2-2; 7 bases map to TRBD1. This CDR3 contains 16 residues. CDR1 is SGDLS, CDR2 YYNGEE, per germline. V gave up 0 bases and J gave up 4 bases; unmatched junction bases: 6.

This clone was observed a single time. The chain combines TRBV29-1 with TRBJ1-2; 10 bases match TRBD1. The CDR3 consists of 13 residues. The germline V gene has CDR1 SQVTM and CDR2 ANQGSEA. V lost 7 bases to trimming and J lost 7 bases; unmatched junction nucleotides: 9. CDR3 sequence reads: CSALGQGLSGYTF. Written as DNA, the CDR3 is TGCAGCGCCTTGGGACAGGGGCTGAGTGGCTACACCTTC.

The V gene is TRBV9, the J gene TRBJ2-1, with 7 positions matching TRBD2. CDR3 length: 16 amino acids. V was pared by 0 bases and J by 1 base, with 4 bases of the junction left unmatched. Germline V CDR1 and CDR2: SGDLS, YYNGEE. The CDR3 reads CASSVGEGGSYNEQFF. CDR3 nucleotide sequence: TGTGCCAGCAGCGTAGGGGAGGGAGGGTCCTACAATGAGCAGTTCTTC.

The chain links TRBV9 to TRBJ2-1; TRBD2 agrees at 16 bases. Germline lookup yields CDR1 SGDLS and CDR2 YYNGEE. V was clipped by 4 bases and J by 8 bases; unmatched bases: 6. This CDR3 spans 16 amino acids. CDR3 in DNA: TGTGCCAGCAGCATCTCCGGGACTAGCGGGAGGGATGAGCAGTTCTTC. Protein: CASSISGTSGRDEQFF.

This sequence joins TRBV15 and TRBJ2-7; a weak D match, TRBD1 (6 bases). Germline values: CDR1 LNHNV, CDR2 YYDKDF (reference sequence). CDR3 length: 16 amino acids. The germline V and J ends were trimmed by 2 bases and 2 bases, with 16 bases remaining between them. This CDR3 is CATSRNLDKGAYEQYF. The DNA of the CDR3 is TGTGCCACCAGCAGAAACCTAGATAAGGGGGCCTACGAGCAGTACTTC.

V and J are TRBV21-1 and TRBJ1-2. TRBV21-1 is a recognized pseudogene. The CDR3 has 14 residues. CDR3 region: CASSNAGIDYGYTF. CDR3 nucleotides: TGTGCCAGCAGCAATGCGGGAATCGACTATGGCTACACCTTC.

In its sample, this clone was seen once. The chain links TRBV18 to TRBJ1-2, with 8 bases lining up with TRBD1. J lost 6 bases, V lost 0 bases, and 6 bases had no gene match. The germline V gene has CDR1 KGHSH and CDR2 LQKENI. The CDR3 totals 15 residues. The CDR3 region is CASSPPDRVPHGYTF. The DNA for the CDR3 is TGTGCCAGCTCACCACCGGACAGGGTCCCCCATGGCTACACCTTC.

Comments on this clone: Other DNA variants within this sample encode the same CDR3. In nucleotides, the CDR3 is TGTGCCAGCAGTTTAACGGGAACTGAAGCTTTCTTT. Protein: CASSLTGTEAFF. The V and J genes are TRBV28 and TRBJ1-1; D not resolved. V lost 2 bases, J lost 5 bases, and 6 bases lay in between. Germline CDR1 and CDR2: MDHEN and SYDVKM. This CDR3 has 12 residues.

CDR3 residues: CASSSNLAGGFLTIGTQYF. In nucleotides, the CDR3 is TGTGCCAGCAGCTCCAACCTGGCAGGGGGATTCCTCACTATAGGGACCCAGTACTTC. This sequence joins TRBV7-9 and TRBJ2-5; 7 bases align to TRBD1. The germline gives CDR1 SEHNR, CDR2 FQNEAQ (reference sequence). The V segment lost 4 bases and the J segment 7 bases; nucleotides outside the gene matches: 24. The CDR3 contains 19 residues. Drawing the rest from reference TRBV7-9 and TRBJ2-5, the complete variable domain is DTGVSQNPRHKITKRGQNVTFRCDPISEHNRLYWYRQTLGQGPEFLTYFQNEAQLEKSRLLSDRFSAERPKGSFSTLEIQRTEQGDSAMYLCASSSNLAGGFLTIGTQYFGPGTRLLVL.

This rearrangement joins TRBV19 to TRBJ2-3; D remains unclear. This CDR3 is built from 12 residues. Trimming took off 7 bases at V and 4 bases at J, with 9 bases between the two ends. From germline, CDR1 is LNHDA and CDR2 SQIVND (reference sequence). CDR3 protein: CASIGRADTQYF. The CDR3 DNA follows: TGTGCCAGTATCGGCCGGGCAGATACGCAGTATTTT.

This clone was observed a single time. The V gene is TRBV28, the J gene TRBJ1-2, with no clear D. Trimming removed 1 base from V and 4 bases from J, with 10 bases in between. From germline, CDR1 is MDHEN and CDR2 SYDVKM. The CDR3 spans 14 residues. As DNA, the CDR3 is TGTGCCAGCAGTTTATCCGGGGTTAGCTATGGCTACACCTTC. Translating gives CASSLSGVSYGYTF.